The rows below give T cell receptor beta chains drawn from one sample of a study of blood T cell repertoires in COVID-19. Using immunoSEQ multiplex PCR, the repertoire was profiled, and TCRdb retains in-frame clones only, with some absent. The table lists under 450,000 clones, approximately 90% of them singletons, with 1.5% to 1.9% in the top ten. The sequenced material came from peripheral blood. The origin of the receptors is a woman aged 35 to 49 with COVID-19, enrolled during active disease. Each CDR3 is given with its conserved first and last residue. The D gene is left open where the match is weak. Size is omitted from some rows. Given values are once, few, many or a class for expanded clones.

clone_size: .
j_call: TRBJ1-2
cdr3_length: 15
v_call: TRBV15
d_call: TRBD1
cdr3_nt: TGTGCCACCAGCGAGGCGGGACAGAAACTCTATGGCTACACCTTC
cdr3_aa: CATSEAGQKLYGYTF

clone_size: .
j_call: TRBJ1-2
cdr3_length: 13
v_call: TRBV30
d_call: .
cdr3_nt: TGTGCCTGGAGTGTACAGGGATTGGATGGCTACACCTTC
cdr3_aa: CAWSVQGLDGYTF

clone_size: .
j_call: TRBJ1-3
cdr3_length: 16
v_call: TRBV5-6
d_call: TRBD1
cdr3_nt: TGTGCCAGCAGCTTCGACAGGGCCTTCTCTGGAAACACCATATATTTT
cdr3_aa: CASSFDRAFSGNTIYF

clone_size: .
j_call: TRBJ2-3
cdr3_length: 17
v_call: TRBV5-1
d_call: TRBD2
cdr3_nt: TGCGCCAGCAGCTTGGGGACTAGCGATTCTAGCACAGATACGCAGTATTTT
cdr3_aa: CASSLGTSDSSTDTQYF

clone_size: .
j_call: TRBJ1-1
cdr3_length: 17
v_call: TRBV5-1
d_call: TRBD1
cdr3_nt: TGCGCCAGCAGCCAAGGCCCCCGGTCCGGGACAGTCTCTCTGTTTTTCTTT
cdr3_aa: CASSQGPRSGTVSLFFF

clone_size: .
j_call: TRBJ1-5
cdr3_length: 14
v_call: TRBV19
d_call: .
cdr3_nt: TGTGCCAGTAGTCCGAGGACAAGCCCTCGGCCCCAGCATTTT
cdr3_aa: CASSPRTSPRPQHF

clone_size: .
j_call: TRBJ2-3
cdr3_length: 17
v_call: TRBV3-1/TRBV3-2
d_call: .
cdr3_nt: TGTGCCAGCAGCCAAGATCCCTCGCCGGGAAGCACAGATACGCAGTATTTT
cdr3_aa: CASSQDPSPGSTDTQYF

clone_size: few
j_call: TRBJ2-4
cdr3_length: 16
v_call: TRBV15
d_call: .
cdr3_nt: TGTGCCACCAGCATCTCCACGAATCCCGATCAGGGCATTCAGTACTTC
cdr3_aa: CATSISTNPDQGIQYF

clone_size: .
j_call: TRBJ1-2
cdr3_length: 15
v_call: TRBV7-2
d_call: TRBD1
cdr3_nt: TGTGCCAGCAGCTTAGGGTCAGGGGGAGGTCTTGGCTACACCTTC
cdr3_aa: CASSLGSGGGLGYTF

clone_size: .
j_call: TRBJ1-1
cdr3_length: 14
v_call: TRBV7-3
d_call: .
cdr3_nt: TGTGCCAGCAGCTTAATGGCGGGGGCCCCTGAAGCTTTCTTT
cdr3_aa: CASSLMAGAPEAFF

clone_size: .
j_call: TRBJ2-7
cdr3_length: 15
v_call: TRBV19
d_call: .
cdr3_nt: TGTGCCAGCCGTAGAGGGAGGCACAGCTCCTACGAGCAGTACTTC
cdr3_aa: CASRRGRHSSYEQYF

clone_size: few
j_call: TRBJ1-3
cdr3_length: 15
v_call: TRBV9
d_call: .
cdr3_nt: TGTGCCAGCAGCGTCGGGTCCTTCTCTGGAAACACCATATATTTT
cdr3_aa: CASSVGSFSGNTIYF

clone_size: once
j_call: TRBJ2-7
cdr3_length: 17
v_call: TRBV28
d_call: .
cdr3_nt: TGTGCCAGCAGTCCGGATCCCGGGACTCATCACCCCTACGAGCAGTACTTC
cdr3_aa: CASSPDPGTHHPYEQYF

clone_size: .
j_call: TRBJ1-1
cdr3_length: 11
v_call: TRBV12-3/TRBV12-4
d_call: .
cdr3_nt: TGTGCCAGCAGTTTACGGGTCGAAGCTTTCTTT
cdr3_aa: CASSLRVEAFF

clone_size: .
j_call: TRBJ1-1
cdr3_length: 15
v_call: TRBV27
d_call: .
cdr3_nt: TGTGCCAGCGGTCCTATTGGACAGTTCAACACTGAAGCTTTCTTT
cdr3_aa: CASGPIGQFNTEAFF

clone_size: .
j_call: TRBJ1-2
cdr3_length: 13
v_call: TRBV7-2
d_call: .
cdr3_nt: TGTGCCAGCAGCTTAAAAGTAGAGCATGGCTACACCTTC
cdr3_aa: CASSLKVEHGYTF

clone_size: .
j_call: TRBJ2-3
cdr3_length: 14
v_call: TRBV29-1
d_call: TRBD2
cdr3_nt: TGCAGCGTTGACGGGCGGGAGGGCCGAGATACGCAGTATTTT
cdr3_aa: CSVDGREGRDTQYF

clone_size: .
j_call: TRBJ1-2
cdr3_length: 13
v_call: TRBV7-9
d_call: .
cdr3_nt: TGTGCCAGCAGCCGACAGAATACTTATGGCTACACCTTC
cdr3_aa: CASSRQNTYGYTF

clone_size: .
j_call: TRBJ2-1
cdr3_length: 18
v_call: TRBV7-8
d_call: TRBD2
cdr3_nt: TGTGCCAGCAGCTTAACTAGCGGGAGTGGGCCTTCCTACAATGAGCAGTTCTTC
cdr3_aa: CASSLTSGSGPSYNEQFF

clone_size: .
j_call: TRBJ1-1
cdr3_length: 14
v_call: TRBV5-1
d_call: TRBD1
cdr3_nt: TGCGCCAGCAGCGCCGATGGACAGGGGGCTGAAGCTTTCTTT
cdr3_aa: CASSADGQGAEAFF

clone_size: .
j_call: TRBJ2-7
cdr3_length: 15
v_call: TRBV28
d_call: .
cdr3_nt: TGTGCCAGCAGTTTTCGGCAGGCCCTCTCCTACGAGCAGTACTTC
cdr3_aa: CASSFRQALSYEQYF

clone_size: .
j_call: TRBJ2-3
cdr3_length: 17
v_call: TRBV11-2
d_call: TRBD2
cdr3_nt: TGTGCCAGCAGCAAGACTAGCGGGAGTTCCAGCCCAGATACGCAGTATTTT
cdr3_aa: CASSKTSGSSSPDTQYF

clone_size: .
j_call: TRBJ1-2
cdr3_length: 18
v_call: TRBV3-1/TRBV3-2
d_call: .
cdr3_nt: TGTGCCAGCAGCCAAGAGGTCCCCTCGGGAAGGGATTTCGATGGCTACACCTTC
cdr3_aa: CASSQEVPSGRDFDGYTF

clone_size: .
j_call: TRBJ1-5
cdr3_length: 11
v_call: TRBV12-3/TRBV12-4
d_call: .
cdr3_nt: TGTGCCAGCAGCCCACGAGAGCCCCAGCATTTT
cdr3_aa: CASSPREPQHF

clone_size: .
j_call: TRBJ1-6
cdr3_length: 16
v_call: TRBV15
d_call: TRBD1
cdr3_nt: TGTGCCACCAGCAGAGTACGGGACAGGGTGGATTCACCCCTCCACTTT
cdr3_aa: CATSRVRDRVDSPLHF

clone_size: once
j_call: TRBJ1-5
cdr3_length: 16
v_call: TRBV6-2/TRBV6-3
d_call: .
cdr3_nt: TGTGCCAGCAGTTACTCAGAGGGGGTTCTAACTCAGCCCCAGCATTTT
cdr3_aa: CASSYSEGVLTQPQHF

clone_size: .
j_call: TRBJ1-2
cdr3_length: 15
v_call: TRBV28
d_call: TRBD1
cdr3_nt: TGTGCCAGCAGTTTTGGGACAGGGTGGGTCTATGGCTACACCTTC
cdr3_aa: CASSFGTGWVYGYTF

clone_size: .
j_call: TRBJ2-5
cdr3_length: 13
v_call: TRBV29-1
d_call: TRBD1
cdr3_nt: TGCAGCGTTATCACAGGGGTTATGGAGACCCAGTACTTC
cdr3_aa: CSVITGVMETQYF

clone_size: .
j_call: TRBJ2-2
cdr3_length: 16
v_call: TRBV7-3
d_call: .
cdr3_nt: TGTGCCAGCAGCCCTCGACTAGGAGGGGGGGCCGGGGAGCTGTTTTTT
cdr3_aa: CASSPRLGGGAGELFF

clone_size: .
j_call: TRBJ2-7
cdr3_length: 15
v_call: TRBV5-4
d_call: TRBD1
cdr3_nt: TGTGCCAGCAGCTTGGCGGCTTCGGGACAGTACGAGCAGTACTTC
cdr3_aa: CASSLAASGQYEQYF

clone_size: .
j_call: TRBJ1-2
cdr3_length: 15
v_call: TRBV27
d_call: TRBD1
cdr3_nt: TGTGCCAGCAGTTCACCCTCGACAGGGCCCTATGGCTACACCTTC
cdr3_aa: CASSSPSTGPYGYTF

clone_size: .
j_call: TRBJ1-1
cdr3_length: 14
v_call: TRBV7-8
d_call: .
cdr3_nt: TGTGCCAGCAGCTTAGGGGAGATACACACTGAAGCTTTCTTT
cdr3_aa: CASSLGEIHTEAFF

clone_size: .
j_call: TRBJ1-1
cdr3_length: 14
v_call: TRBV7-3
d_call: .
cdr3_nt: TGTGCCAGCAGCTCTGGACAAACGAACACTGAAGCTTTCTTT
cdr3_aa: CASSSGQTNTEAFF

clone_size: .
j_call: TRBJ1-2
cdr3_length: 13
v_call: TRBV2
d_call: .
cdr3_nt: TGTGCCAGCAGTGATGCGGCGGCCTATGGCTACACCTTC
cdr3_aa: CASSDAAAYGYTF

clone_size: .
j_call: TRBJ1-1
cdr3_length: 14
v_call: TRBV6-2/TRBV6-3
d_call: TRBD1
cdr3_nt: TGTGCCAGCAGTTACGGACAGGGTCGGACTGAAGCTTTCTTT
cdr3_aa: CASSYGQGRTEAFF

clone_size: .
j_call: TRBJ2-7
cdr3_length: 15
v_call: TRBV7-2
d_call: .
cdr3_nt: TGTGCCAGCAGCTTAGTCACCCAGGGGCCCTACGAGCAGTACTTC
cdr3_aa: CASSLVTQGPYEQYF

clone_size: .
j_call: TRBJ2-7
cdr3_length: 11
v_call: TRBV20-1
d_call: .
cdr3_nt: TGCAGTGCTAGACAGATATACGAGCAGTACTTC
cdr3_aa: CSARQIYEQYF

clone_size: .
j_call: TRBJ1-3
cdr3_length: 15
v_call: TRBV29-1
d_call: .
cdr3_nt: TGCAGCGTAGTAACTTCTGCGAGCTCTGGAAACACCATATATTTT
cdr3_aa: CSVVTSASSGNTIYF

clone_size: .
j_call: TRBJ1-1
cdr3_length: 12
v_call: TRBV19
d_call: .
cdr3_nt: TGTGCCAGTAGTATGCTGGGGGACAAAGCTTTCTTT
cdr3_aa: CASSMLGDKAFF

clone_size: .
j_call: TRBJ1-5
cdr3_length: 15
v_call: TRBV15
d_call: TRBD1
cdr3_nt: TGTGCCACCAGCAACCCGGGACAGGGCAATCAGCCCCAGCATTTT
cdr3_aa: CATSNPGQGNQPQHF

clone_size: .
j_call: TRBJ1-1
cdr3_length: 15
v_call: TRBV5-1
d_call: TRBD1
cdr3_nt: TGCGCCAGCAGCACCCTACAGGGGTCGGGCACTGAAGCTTTCTTT
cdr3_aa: CASSTLQGSGTEAFF

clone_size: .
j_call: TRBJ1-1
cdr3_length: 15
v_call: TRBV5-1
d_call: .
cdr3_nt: TGCGCCAGCAGCTTGGTTGCAGGGGCGGGCACTGAAGCTTTCTTT
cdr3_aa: CASSLVAGAGTEAFF

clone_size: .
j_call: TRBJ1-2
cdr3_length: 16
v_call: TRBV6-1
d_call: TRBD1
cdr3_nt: TGTGCCAGCAGAGAAACCGGGACAGCGTTTAACTATGGCTACACCTTC
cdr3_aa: CASRETGTAFNYGYTF

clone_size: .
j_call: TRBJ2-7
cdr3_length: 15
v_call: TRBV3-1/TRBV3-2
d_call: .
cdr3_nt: TGTGCCAGCAGCCAAGCCCAGGTTGGCCAGTACGAGCAGTACTTC
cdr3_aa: CASSQAQVGQYEQYF

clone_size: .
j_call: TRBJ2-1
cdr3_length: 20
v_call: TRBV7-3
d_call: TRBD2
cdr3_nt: TGTGCCAGCAGCACTCGCGGGGTAGCGGGAGAAATATTATCCTACAATGAGCAGTTCTTC
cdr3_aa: CASSTRGVAGEILSYNEQFF

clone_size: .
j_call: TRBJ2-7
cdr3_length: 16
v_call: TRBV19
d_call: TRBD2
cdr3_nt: TGTGCCAGTAGTCCCCATAGCGGGGGTGTCTCCTACGAGCAGTACTTC
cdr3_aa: CASSPHSGGVSYEQYF

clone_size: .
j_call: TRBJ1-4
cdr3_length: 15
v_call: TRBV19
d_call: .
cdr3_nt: TGTGCCAGTAGTATGCGGGCCTCGGCGGGTGAAAAACTGTTTTTT
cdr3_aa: CASSMRASAGEKLFF

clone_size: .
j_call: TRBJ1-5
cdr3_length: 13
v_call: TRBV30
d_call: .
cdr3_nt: TGTGCCTGGAGTGTTGGGGGGAATCAGCCCCAGCATTTT
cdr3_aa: CAWSVGGNQPQHF

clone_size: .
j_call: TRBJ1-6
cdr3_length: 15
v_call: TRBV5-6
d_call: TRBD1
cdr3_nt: TGTGCCAGCAGCCCCGGGGACAGGGGAAGTTCACCCCTCCACTTT
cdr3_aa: CASSPGDRGSSPLHF

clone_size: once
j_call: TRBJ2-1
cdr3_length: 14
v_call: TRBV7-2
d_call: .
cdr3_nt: TGTGCCAGCAGCTTAACTAGGCTTTACAATGAGCAGTTCTTC
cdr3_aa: CASSLTRLYNEQFF

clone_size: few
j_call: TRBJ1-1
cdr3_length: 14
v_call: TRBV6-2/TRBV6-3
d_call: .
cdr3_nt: TGTGCCAGCAGCCAACTCGGGGGCGGGAGGCGAGCTTTCTTT
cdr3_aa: CASSQLGGGRRAFF

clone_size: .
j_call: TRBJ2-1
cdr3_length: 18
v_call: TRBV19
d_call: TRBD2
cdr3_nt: TGTGCCAGTAGTTCCGGGACTAGCGGGAGGGGGTACTACAATGAGCAGTTCTTC
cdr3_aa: CASSSGTSGRGYYNEQFF

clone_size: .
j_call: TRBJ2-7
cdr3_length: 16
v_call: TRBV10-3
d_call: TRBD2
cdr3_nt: TGTGCCATCAGTGAGGTAACTAGCGGGGCCTCCTACGAGCAGTACTTC
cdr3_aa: CAISEVTSGASYEQYF

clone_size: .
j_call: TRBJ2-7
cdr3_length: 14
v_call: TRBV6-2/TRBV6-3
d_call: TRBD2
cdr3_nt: TGTGCCAGCAGTTACACTAGCGTTGCCTACGAGCAGTACTTC
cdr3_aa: CASSYTSVAYEQYF

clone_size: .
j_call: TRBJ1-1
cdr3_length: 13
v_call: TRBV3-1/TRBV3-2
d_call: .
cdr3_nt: TGTGCCAGCAGCCTCAGGGTGAACACTGAAGCTTTCTTT
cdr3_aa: CASSLRVNTEAFF

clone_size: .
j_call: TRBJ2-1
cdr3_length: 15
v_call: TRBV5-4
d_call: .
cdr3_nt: TGTGCCATCGGGCGGGGTAGCGGACCCTACAATGAGCAGTTCTTC
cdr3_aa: CAIGRGSGPYNEQFF

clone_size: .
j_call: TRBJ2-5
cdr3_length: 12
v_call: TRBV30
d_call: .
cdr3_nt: TGTGCCTGGAGCAGGACGGGGAAGACCCAGTACTTC
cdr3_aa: CAWSRTGKTQYF